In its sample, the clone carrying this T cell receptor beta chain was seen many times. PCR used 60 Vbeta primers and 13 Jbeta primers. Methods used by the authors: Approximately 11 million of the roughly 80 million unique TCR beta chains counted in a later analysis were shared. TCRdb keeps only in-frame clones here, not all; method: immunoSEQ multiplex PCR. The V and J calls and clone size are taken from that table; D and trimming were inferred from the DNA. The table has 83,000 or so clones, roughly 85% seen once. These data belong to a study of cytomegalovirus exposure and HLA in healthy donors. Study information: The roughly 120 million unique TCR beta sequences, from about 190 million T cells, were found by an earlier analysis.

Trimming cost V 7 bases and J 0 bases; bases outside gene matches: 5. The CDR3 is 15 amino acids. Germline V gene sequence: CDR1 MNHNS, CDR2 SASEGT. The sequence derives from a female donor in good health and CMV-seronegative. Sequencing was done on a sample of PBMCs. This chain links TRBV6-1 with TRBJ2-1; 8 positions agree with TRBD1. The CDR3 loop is CASTGQGLSYNEQFF. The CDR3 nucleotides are TGTGCCAGCACCGGACAGGGCCTCTCCTACAATGAGCAGTTCTTC.